The clone carrying this TCR beta chain was counted ten times or more. The sample comes from a study of neurological immune-mediated disorders. The method for making cDNA was 5'RACE, and it used 10-nucleotide random UMIs. TCRdb passed the 5' RACE reads through MiXCR, listing each CDR3 protein once. The sample lists 17,000 or so distinct CDR3 sequences; about 10% were seen once. The study drew its healthy controls from blood bank volunteers in Maryland, USA. Sequencing used CD8+ T cells from blood. This TCR came from a woman in her forties or fifties in good health.

CDR3 sequence: CASSLAPDRGLIGELFF. As DNA, the CDR3 is TGCGCCAGCAGCTTGGCTCCCGACAGGGGGCTTATCGGGGAGCTGTTTTTT. The chain has TRBV5-1 and TRBJ2-2; 10 positions agree with TRBD1. The germline V gene encodes CDR1 SGHRS and CDR2 YFSETQ. The ends lost 0 bases at V and 7 bases at J; junction bases unmatched: 9. The length of the CDR3 is 17 residues. The full variable domain, completed using reference TRBV5-1 and TRBJ2-2, is KAGVTQTPRYLIKTRGQQVTLSCSPISGHRSVSWYQQTPGQGLQFLFEYFSETQRNKGNFPGRFSGRQFSNSRSEMNVSTLELGDSALYLCASSLAPDRGLIGELFFGEGSRLTVL.